This T cell receptor (beta chain) was observed in a study of T cells in Graves' hyperthyroidism and ophthalmopathy. Regions amplified from RNA transcripts were the TCR beta CDR3 regions. In the first-round RT-PCR of the TCR CDR3, the HTBI primer set was used. TCRdb re-derived calls from the multiplex PCR reads in MiXCR, one entry per CDR3 protein. The data contain tens of thousands of distinct CDR3 sequences, roughly 52% of them singletons. Germline-derived CDR1 and CDR2 are LNHNV and YYDKDF (reference sequence). The CDR3 is made up of 15 amino acids. Trimming removed 0 bases at V and 7 bases at J, with 15 bases between.

The TCR comes from a woman between 45 and 60 years old with Graves' hyperthyroidism that later progressed to Graves' ophthalmopathy. The J gene is TRBJ1-1, the V gene TRBV15, with D hard to call. Sample: blood. CDR3 sequence: CATSRDPVGTLEAFF. CDR3 coding DNA: TGTGCCACCAGCAGAGATCCCGTCGGTACTCTTGAAGCTTTCTTT.